The 2 T cell receptor beta chains listed next were all sequenced from one sample in a study of spatial heterogeneity in lung cancer. TCRdb processed the 5' RACE reads anew with MiXCR; each CDR3 protein has one entry. The repertoire has roughly 1,800 distinct CDR3 sequences, 24% of them found once; the top ten carry around a quarter. As for time point: sample taken at primary tumor resection. The input for sequencing was normal lung tissue next to the tumor, taken at surgery. Receptors were obtained from a male donor with early-stage non-small cell lung cancer.

The gene calls are TRBV9 and TRBJ2-5; D gene uncertain. The length of the CDR3 is 15 residues. Germline-derived CDR1 and CDR2 are SGDLS and YYNGEE. Trimming pared 3 bases from V and 5 bases from J, leaving 17 bases between. The CDR3 loop is CASSAFDRTTETQYF. DNA of the CDR3: TGTGCCAGCAGCGCCTTCGATCGCACCACCGAGACCCAGTACTTC.

The genes are TRBV29-1 and TRBJ2-3; 10 bases fit TRBD2. This CDR3 contains 15 residues. J gave up 0 bases and V 3 bases, and 3 bases lay outside the gene matches. Per germline, CDR1 SQVTM and CDR2 ANQGSEA. The chain's CDR3 is CSVEASGSSTDTQYF. In DNA, the CDR3 is TGCAGCGTTGAGGCTAGCGGGAGTAGCACAGATACGCAGTATTTT.